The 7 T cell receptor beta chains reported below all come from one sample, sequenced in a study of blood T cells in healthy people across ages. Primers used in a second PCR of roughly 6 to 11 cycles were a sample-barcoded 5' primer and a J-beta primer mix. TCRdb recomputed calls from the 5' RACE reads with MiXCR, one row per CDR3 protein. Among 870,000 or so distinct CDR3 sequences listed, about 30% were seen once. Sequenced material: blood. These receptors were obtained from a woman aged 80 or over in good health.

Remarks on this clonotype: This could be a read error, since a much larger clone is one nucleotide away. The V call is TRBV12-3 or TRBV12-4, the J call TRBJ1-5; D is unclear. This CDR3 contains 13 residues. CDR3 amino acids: CASSFNRNQPQNF. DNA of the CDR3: TGTGCCAGCAGTTTTAACCGGAATCAGCCCCAGAATTTT.

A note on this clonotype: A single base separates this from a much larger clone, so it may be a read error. CDR3 amino acids: CASRFGIDYEQYF. In nucleotides, the CDR3 is TGTGCCAGCAGGTTTGGCATAGACTACGAGCAGTACTTC. The V gene is TRBV12-3 or TRBV12-4, the J gene TRBJ2-7; D gene uncertain. Between the trimmed V and J ends, which lost 6 bases and 3 bases, there was a span of 12 bases. The CDR3 extends over 13 amino acids.

The CDR3 sequence: CSGSYGGQETQYF. The DNA for the CDR3 is TGCAGCGGTTCCTATGGGGGCCAAGAGACCCAGTACTTC. The chain is built from TRBV29-1 and TRBJ2-5; D assignment may be TRBD1 or TRBD2 (5 bases each). The CDR3 totals 13 residues. Between the trimmed V and J ends, which lost 7 bases and 1 base, there was a span of 13 bases. CDR1 is SQVTM and CDR2 is ANQGSEA in the germline V gene.

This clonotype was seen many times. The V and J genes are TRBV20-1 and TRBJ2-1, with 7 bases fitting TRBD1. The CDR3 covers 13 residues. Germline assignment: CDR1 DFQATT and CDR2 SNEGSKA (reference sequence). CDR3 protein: CRGVAGGRNEQFF. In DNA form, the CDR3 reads TGCAGGGGGGTGGCAGGGGGAAGGAATGAGCAGTTCTTC.

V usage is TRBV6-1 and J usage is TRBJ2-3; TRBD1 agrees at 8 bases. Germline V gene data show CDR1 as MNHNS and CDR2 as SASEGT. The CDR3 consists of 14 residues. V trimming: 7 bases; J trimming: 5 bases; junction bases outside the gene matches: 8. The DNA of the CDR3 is TGTGCCAGCAATCCGACAGGGGTGGGAGATACGCAGTATTTT. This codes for CASNPTGVGDTQYF.

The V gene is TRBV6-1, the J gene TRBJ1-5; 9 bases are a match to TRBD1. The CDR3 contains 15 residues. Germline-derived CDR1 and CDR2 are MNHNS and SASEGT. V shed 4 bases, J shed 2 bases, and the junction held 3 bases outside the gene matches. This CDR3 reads CASSGRQGGNQPQHF. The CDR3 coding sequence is TGTGCCAGCAGTGGGAGACAGGGGGGCAATCAGCCCCAGCATTTT.

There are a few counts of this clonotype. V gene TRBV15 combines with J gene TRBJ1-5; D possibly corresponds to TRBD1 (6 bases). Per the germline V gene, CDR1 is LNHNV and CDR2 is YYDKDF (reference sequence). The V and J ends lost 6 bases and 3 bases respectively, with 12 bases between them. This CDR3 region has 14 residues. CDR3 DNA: TGTGCCACCAGAAAGGGACAAATCAATCAGCCCCAGCATTTT. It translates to CATRKGQINQPQHF.